This TCR beta chain was captured in a study of molecular identifiers for immune sequencing clone quantification. TCRdb analysed the PCR reads with MiXCR anew, one entry per CDR3 protein. The sample shows 100,000 or so distinct CDR3 sequences, roughly a fifth of them seen only once. CDR1 and CDR2 (germline): MDHEN, SYDVKM. V dropped 4 bases and J dropped 1; count of bases not matched to a gene: 5. The CDR3 spans 15 residues. As CD8+CD4-CCR7+CD45RA+ cells, naive CD8 T cells were sorted. At least ten counts were recorded for this clonotype. The sequence derives from a human donor in good health. Some libraries in this study had Jurkat cell RNA spiked in. The sequencing sample was made of naive CD8+ T cells from blood, with Jurkat cell RNA spiked in. Described subset: FACS-sorted CD8+CD4-CCR7+CD45RA+ naive T cells. The chain recombines TRBV28 with TRBJ2-7, with 9 bases lining up with TRBD2. CDR3 in amino acids: CASSYRTSVSYEQYF. The CDR3 DNA reads as TGTGCCAGCAGTTACCGGACTAGCGTTTCCTACGAGCAGTACTTC.